These 30 T cell receptor beta chains came from one sample sequenced in a study of shared clonotypes between healthy human individuals. Sequencing was performed with immunoSEQ multiplex PCR; in TCRdb, only in-frame clones are kept and a portion is missing. The sample yields 550,000 to 600,000 clones, around 78% seen once. The specimen was PBMCs. The receptor source for this set is a woman in her 40s in good health. Some clones in this sample may be carry-over from other donors' samples.

The V call is TRBV7-3, the J call TRBJ2-5; TRBD1 might be the D (6 bases). V lost 5 bases to trimming and J lost 5 bases, with 12 bases between them. Germline V gives CDR1 SGHTA, CDR2 FQGTGA. This CDR3 spans 13 amino acids. This CDR3 reads CASSPTRGETQYF. CDR3 nucleotide sequence: TGTGCCAGCAGCCCTACTAGGGGGGAGACCCAGTACTTC.

This clone was counted between two and nine times. The chain is built from TRBV25-1 and TRBJ2-2; D might be TRBD1 (6 bases). V was pared by 5 bases and J by 0 bases, with 10 bases between. From germline, CDR1 is MGHDK and CDR2 SYGVNS. The CDR3 is 15 amino acids. Here the CDR3 DNA reads TGTGCCAGCAGTCTAGGGGGTACGAACACCGGGGAGCTGTTTTTT. This translates into CASSLGGTNTGELFF.

The V gene is TRBV7-9, the J gene TRBJ2-1, with unresolved D. V was pared by 8 bases and J by 5 bases, with 19 bases between. Germline CDR1 and CDR2: SEHNR and FQNEAQ (reference sequence). The CDR3 has 15 residues. This chain's CDR3 is CASDPDGRHNNEQFF. CDR3 bases: TGTGCCAGCGACCCCGACGGTCGCCATAACAATGAGCAGTTCTTC.

This rearrangement joins TRBV7-9 to TRBJ2-7; TRBD2 matches at 7 bases. This CDR3 has 15 amino acids. The V and J ends lost 4 bases and 5 bases, in that order; junction bases with no gene match: 11. Germline lookup yields CDR1 SEHNR and CDR2 FQNEAQ (reference sequence). The chain's CDR3 is CASSSSGRGVNEQYF. The DNA of the CDR3 is TGTGCCAGCAGCTCCTCTGGACGGGGGGTGAACGAGCAGTACTTC.

The rearrangement joins TRBV19 to TRBJ2-7, with TRBD2 as a possible D gene (8 bases). The V gene's germline CDR1 is LNHDA and CDR2 SQIVND (reference sequence). The V end lost 2 bases, the J end lost 0 bases, and 14 bases lay between the germline ends. The CDR3 consists of 16 residues. This CDR3 reads CASSISGGTDSYEQYF. The CDR3 DNA is TGTGCCAGTAGTATATCGGGGGGGACAGACTCCTACGAGCAGTACTTC.

This clone has only one observation. The rearrangement links TRBV27 to TRBJ1-4; possibly TRBD1 for D (6 bases). The V gene lost 3 bases and the J gene lost 6 bases, with 14 bases spanning the gap. The CDR3 spans 15 residues. The V gene's germline CDR1 is MNHEY and CDR2 SMNVEV (reference sequence). DNA for the CDR3: TGTGCCAGCAGTTTTCAACAGGGTCCGGATGAAAAACTGTTTTTT. Amino acids: CASSFQQGPDEKLFF.

The genes are TRBV28 and TRBJ1-5; the D gene is possibly TRBD1 (6 bases). V was clipped by 5 bases and J by 1 base, with 15 bases between them. CDR1 is MDHEN and CDR2 is SYDVKM in the germline V gene. CDR3 length equals 16 residues. CDR3 DNA: TGTGCCAGCAGTACACAAACAGGGACAAGCAATCAGCCCCAGCATTTT. This translates into CASSTQTGTSNQPQHF.

In this sample, this clone turned up once. V gene TRBV30 combines with J gene TRBJ2-3; 7 bases match TRBD1. The CDR3 sequence is 17 residues long. From germline, CDR1 is GTSNPN and CDR2 SVGIG (reference sequence). The V gene end was trimmed by 0 bases and the J gene end by 4 bases; junction bases not matched to a gene: 13. CDR3 DNA: TGTGCCTGGAGTGTGGGTTCTAACAGGGGATTGCCAGATACGCAGTATTTT. Translation gives CAWSVGSNRGLPDTQYF.

This chain links TRBV28 with TRBJ2-5; no clear D gene. V was trimmed by 6 bases and J by 9 bases, leaving 17 bases between them. Germline V gene lookup returns CDR1 MDHEN and CDR2 SYDVKM. This CDR3 is built from 13 residues. The CDR3 bases are TGTGCCAGCAGACCCGGACCCGGAAGGGCCCAGTACTTC. It specifies CASRPGPGRAQYF.

This clone was seen only once. Relative to the germline gene, one junction end is altered; a read error may explain this. The V call is TRBV28, the J call TRBJ2-7; 8 nucleotides match TRBD2. This CDR3 is built from 15 residues. The germline CDR1 and CDR2 sequences are MDHEN and SYDVKM. For the CDR3, the DNA is TGTGCCAGCAGGTTATCTAGCGGGCGTTCGAACGAGCAGTACTTC. Its protein product is CASRLSSGRSNEQYF.

The chain joins TRBV9 to TRBJ2-3; 8 bases map to TRBD1. The CDR3 loop spans 15 amino acids. CDR1 and CDR2 (germline): SGDLS, YYNGEE. V trimming: 4 bases; J trimming: 4 bases; junction bases outside the gene matches: 8. The CDR3 protein is CASSYRTGPSDTQYF. DNA for the CDR3: TGTGCCAGCAGCTACCGGACAGGGCCATCAGATACGCAGTATTTT.

The rearrangement joins TRBV12-5 to TRBJ2-3; D remains ambiguous. Germline lookup yields CDR1 LGHNT and CDR2 FRNRAP. CDR3 length: 12 residues. Trimming shortened V by 3 bases and J by 0 bases, and 1 base separated the two germline ends. The CDR3 bases are TGTGCTAGTGGTTTTAGCACAGATACGCAGTATTTT. Protein product: CASGFSTDTQYF. Using reference TRBV12-5 and TRBJ2-3 for the parts outside the CDR3, the full variable domain is DARVTQTPRHKVTEMGQEVTMRCQPILGHNTVFWYRQTMMQGLELLAYFRNRAPLDDSGMPKDRFSAEMPDATLATLKIQPSEPRDSAVYFCASGFSTDTQYFGPGTRLTVL.

The chain combines TRBV14 with TRBJ2-1, with 11 bases aligning to TRBD2. In germline, CDR1 is SGHDN, CDR2 FVKESK. There are 16 residues in the CDR3. V lost 4 bases to trimming and J lost 2 bases; unmatched junction nucleotides: 4. The CDR3 DNA reads TGTGCCAGCAGCCCGGGACTAGCGGATACCTACAATGAGCAGTTCTTC. This codes for CASSPGLADTYNEQFF.

The rearrangement uses TRBV9 and TRBJ2-1, with D hard to call. Germline V gene sequence: CDR1 SGDLS, CDR2 YYNGEE. Trimming cost V 4 bases and J 4 bases, with 15 bases left between them. This CDR3 has 15 residues. CDR3 sequence reads: CASSLSRLSYNEQFF. CDR3 coding DNA: TGTGCCAGCAGCTTATCGCGGCTATCATACAATGAGCAGTTCTTC.

On this clone itself: The germline gene is not matched at one end of the junction; a read error may be the cause. The V gene is TRBV18, the J gene TRBJ2-1; 9 bases are shared with TRBD1. CDR3 length: 15 amino acids. Germline loops: CDR1 KGHSH, CDR2 LQKENI. The CDR3 sequence: CASSLGQGSYNEQFF. DNA of the CDR3: TGTGCTAGCTCATTGGGACAGGGCTCCTACAATGAGCAGTTCTTC.

This chain joins TRBV7-8 and TRBJ2-7; 8 bases are a match to TRBD2. V was clipped by 7 bases and J by 4 bases; unmatched bases: 9. The V gene's germline CDR1 is SGHVS and CDR2 FQNEAQ. The CDR3 runs 14 residues. DNA for the CDR3: TGTGCCAGCACCGAGGCGGGGGGAGGTTACGAGCAGTACTTC. This encodes CASTEAGGGYEQYF.

This clone was recorded once. The chain has TRBV7-6 and TRBJ1-2; possibly TRBD1 for D (6 bases). Germline-derived CDR1 and CDR2 are SGHVS and FNYEAQ. The CDR3 extends over 16 amino acids. V was cut by 5 bases and J by 2 bases, with 18 bases left in between. The CDR3 bases are TGTGCCAGCAGCGCCTTCTTGGGGGGCTCCAACTATGGCTACACCTTC. Its translation is CASSAFLGGSNYGYTF.

This chain joins TRBV9 and TRBJ2-5; tentatively, D is TRBD1 (6 bases). Germline values: CDR1 SGDLS, CDR2 YYNGEE. V lost 0 bases and J 5 bases, leaving 17 bases between the germline ends. The CDR3 extends over 16 amino acids. CDR3 bases: TGTGCCAGCAGCGTAGAGGGGGTTGGGGGCCTGGAGACCCAGTACTTC. Its protein is CASSVEGVGGLETQYF. The full variable domain, rest sourced from reference TRBV9 and TRBJ2-5, is DSGVTQTPKHLITATGQRVTLRCSPRSGDLSVYWYQQSLDQGLQFLIQYYNGEERAKGNILERFSAQQFPDLHSELNLSSLELGDSALYFCASSVEGVGGLETQYFGPGTRLLVL.

J is TRBJ1-1 and V is TRBV4-2, with D uncertain. The CDR3 extends over 12 amino acids. Looked up from germline, CDR1 is LGHNA and CDR2 is YNFKEQ. Deletions cut 1 base from V and 11 bases from J, with 11 bases between. CDR3 sequence (DNA): TGTGCCAGCAGCCAAGCCACGGATCGGGCTTTCTTT. It codes for CASSQATDRAFF.

The sample holds one count of this clone. The J gene is TRBJ2-3, the V gene TRBV5-4; 8 bases line up with TRBD2. After removal of 0 bases from V and 3 bases from J, the junction contained 6 bases not matched to a gene. The CDR3 sequence is 16 residues long. Germline lookup yields CDR1 SGHNT and CDR2 YYREEE (reference sequence). For the CDR3, the DNA is TGTGCCAGCAGCTTGGGGGCAGCTAGCGGGACAGATACGCAGTATTTT. Translating it yields CASSLGAASGTDTQYF.

This clone was picked up one time. The chain combines TRBV11-2 with TRBJ2-3; no reliable D call. Trimming stripped 3 bases from V and 2 bases from J, with 9 bases between. The germline V gene encodes CDR1 SGHAT and CDR2 FQNNGV. CDR3 length: 14 amino acids. CDR3 sequence: CASSFGPYTDTQYF. The CDR3 DNA sequence: TGTGCCAGCAGCTTTGGACCGTACACAGATACGCAGTATTTT.

V usage is TRBV27 and J usage is TRBJ2-7, with TRBD1 matching over 7 bases. This CDR3 is 14 amino acids long. V shed 2 bases and J 6 bases; nucleotides not matched to a gene: 7. CDR1 and CDR2 from the germline V gene are MNHEY and SMNVEV (reference sequence). CDR3 nucleotide sequence: TGTGCCAGCAGTTTAGAAAGGGGGCGCTCCGAGCAGTACTTC. Translating it yields CASSLERGRSEQYF.

The chain links TRBV5-8 to TRBJ2-7; TRBD1 matches 7 bases. The CDR3 runs to 15 residues. The germline V gene encodes CDR1 SGHTS and CDR2 YDEGEE. Germline trimming cut 4 bases from V and 3 bases from J; bases unmatched to any gene: 10. The CDR3 nucleotides read TGTGCCAGCAGCCGAAGAACAGGGGAAGGCTACGAGCAGTACTTC. It yields the protein CASSRRTGEGYEQYF. The whole variable domain, filled in from reference TRBV5-8 and TRBJ2-7, reads EAGVTQSPTHLIKTRGQQATLRCSPISGHTSVYWYQQALGLGLQFLLWYDEGEERNRGNFPPRFSGRQFPNYSSELNVNALELEDSALYLCASSRRTGEGYEQYFGPGTRLTVT.

The J gene is TRBJ2-1, the V gene TRBV5-6, with 7 bases matching TRBD2. The CDR3 totals 14 residues. Losses at the gene ends were 6 bases for V and 9 bases for J; bases not matched to a gene: 12. From germline, CDR1 is SGHDT and CDR2 YYEEEE. Here the CDR3 reads CASIPSGGVAEQFF. Here the CDR3 DNA reads TGTGCCAGCATTCCCTCGGGGGGAGTAGCTGAGCAGTTCTTC.

This clone was seen a single time. This chain connects TRBV28 to TRBJ1-2, with D tentatively TRBD1 (6 bases). This CDR3 contains 14 residues. The V end was cut by 5 bases, the J end by 4 bases, with 14 bases between. Germline-derived CDR1 and CDR2 are MDHEN and SYDVKM. CDR3 loop: CASSPYRVIYGYTF. The DNA for the CDR3 is TGTGCCAGCAGTCCGTACAGGGTAATCTATGGCTACACCTTC.

The V and J genes are TRBV7-6 and TRBJ2-2, with 10 bases matching TRBD2. With 5 bases clipped from V and 8 bases from J, the junction kept 11 bases outside the gene matches. CDR1 and CDR2 from the germline V gene are SGHVS and FNYEAQ. There are 16 residues in the CDR3. Here the CDR3 reads CASSPSSGRSPGELFF. CDR3 nucleotides: TGTGCCAGCAGCCCAAGTAGCGGGAGGAGCCCAGGGGAGCTGTTTTTT.

This clone was picked up a small number of times. This rearrangement joins TRBV23-1 to TRBJ1-4; D not certain. TRBV23-1 is labeled an ORF, and its function is uncertain. This CDR3 comprises 16 residues. V was cut by 0 bases and J by 3 bases, with 11 bases left in between. CDR3 protein: CASSQSSQQPNEKLFF. The CDR3, as DNA: TGCGCCAGCAGTCAATCCTCGCAACAGCCTAATGAAAAACTGTTTTTT.

The rearrangement links TRBV19 to TRBJ1-1; 8 bases fit TRBD1. Germline CDR1 is LNHDA and CDR2 is SQIVND (reference sequence). The CDR3 covers 14 residues. V dropped 6 bases and J dropped 1; count of bases not matched to a gene: 4. The CDR3 is CASREGQENTEAFF. For the CDR3, the DNA is TGTGCCAGTAGAGAGGGACAGGAGAACACTGAAGCTTTCTTT. The full variable domain, rest sourced from reference TRBV19 and TRBJ1-1, is DGGITQSPKYLFRKEGQNVTLSCEQNLNHDAMYWYRQDPGQGLRLIYYSQIVNDFQKGDIAEGYSVSREKKESFPLTVTSAQKNPTAFYLCASREGQENTEAFFGQGTRLTVV.

V usage is TRBV5-1 and J usage is TRBJ2-2; 8 nucleotides line up with TRBD2. This CDR3 is built from 15 residues. Germline lookup yields CDR1 SGHRS and CDR2 YFSETQ. The V gene end was trimmed by 0 bases and the J gene end by 6 bases; junction bases not matched to a gene: 4. CDR3 in DNA: TGCGCCAGCAGCTTGGCCTCGGGAGGGGCCGGGGAGCTGTTTTTT. Translation: CASSLASGGAGELFF.

The J gene is TRBJ2-7, the V gene TRBV5-1, with TRBD1 identical over 9 bases. V dropped 2 bases and J dropped 2; count of bases not matched to a gene: 2. CDR3 length: 14 amino acids. Germline values: CDR1 SGHRS, CDR2 YFSETQ. CDR3 DNA: TGCGCCAGCAGCTTTGGGACAGGGACCTACGAGCAGTACTTC. Amino acid sequence: CASSFGTGTYEQYF.